The 3 T cell receptor beta chains in this list originate from one sample, sequenced in a study of blood T cell repertoires in COVID-19. Generated by immunoSEQ multiplex PCR, the TCRdb table keeps only in-frame clones and is missing some. This sample has about 190,000 clones; roughly 86% occur once, and the top ten carry 20% to 25%. The material sequenced was PBMCs or T cells enriched from blood (not recorded which). These receptors all stem from a woman between 40 and 50 years old in a cohort exposed to, infected with or recovered from COVID-19 (not recorded which).

This chain joins TRBV7-2 and TRBJ1-2, with D tentatively TRBD1 (5 bases). Trimming left V 5 bases short and J 4 bases short, with 14 bases between. The V gene's germline CDR1 is SGHTA and CDR2 FQGNSA. This CDR3 has 14 amino acids. The CDR3 DNA follows: TGTGCCAGCAGCCTAGGTGGGGGGTTCTATGGCTACACCTTC. This sequence encodes CASSLGGGFYGYTF.

CDR3 loop: CASSPYSPRLGGEAFF. CDR3 nucleotides: TGTGCCAGCAGCCCCTACTCGCCACGCCTAGGGGGTGAAGCTTTCTTT. The chain uses TRBV9 and TRBJ1-1; the D gene is possibly TRBD1 (6 bases). The CDR3 consists of 16 residues. Germline-derived CDR1 and CDR2 are SGDLS and YYNGEE. The ends were cut back, 4 bases at V and 7 bases at J, with 23 bases in the middle.

J is TRBJ1-3 and V is TRBV6-5; 7 positions match TRBD1. From germline, CDR1 is MNHEY and CDR2 SVGAGI. The CDR3 consists of 14 residues. Trimming at V came to 4 bases and at J to 4 bases, leaving 4 bases not matched to a gene. CDR3 DNA: TGTGCCAGCAGTTTCGGGACAGCGGGAAACACCATATATTTT. Residues: CASSFGTAGNTIYF.